Listed below are T cell receptor beta chains from one sample, sequenced in a study of monozygotic twins with inflammatory bowel disease. Reprocessing the 5' RACE reads, TCRdb reports a single entry for every CDR3 protein and omits DNA. Listed are some 450,000 distinct CDR3 sequences; 2.4% falls within the top ten. The source material was blood. The receptors stem from a human donor with ulcerative colitis or Crohn's disease, or a healthy co-twin of an affected twin (not recorded which). Each CDR3 is given with its conserved first and last residue.

J gene	V gene	CDR3 protein
TRBJ2-5	TRBV29-1	CSVEWANEETQYF
TRBJ1-1	TRBV7-6	CASSLTRVSTEAFF
TRBJ1-2	TRBV5-1	CASSLTGGGENYGYTF
TRBJ1-6	TRBV6-5	CASSYTAERLMNSPLHF
TRBJ1-2	TRBV6-2/TRBV6-3	CASSYTRTGDYGYTF
TRBJ1-6	TRBV12-3/TRBV12-4	CASSLGTGTGNSPLHF
TRBJ2-1	TRBV3-1	CASSSSGRSDEQFF
TRBJ2-3	TRBV5-1	CASSFVGGSFDTQYF
TRBJ1-4	TRBV7-2	CASSKDGGEKLFF
TRBJ2-2	TRBV14	CASSQIRSTGELFF
TRBJ2-1	TRBV11-3	CASSFRGESGNEQFF
TRBJ2-2	TRBV18	CASSPASGGTGELFF
TRBJ2-5	TRBV6-5	CASSYRLAGGGETQYF
TRBJ2-2	TRBV7-2	CASSFGSGTSGELFF
TRBJ2-1	TRBV6-2/TRBV6-3	CASSWLAGSYNEQFF
TRBJ1-6	TRBV20-1	CSASSSHSPLHF
TRBJ2-5	TRBV7-2	CASSPYSTGRARETQYF
TRBJ1-4	TRBV4-1	CASTQGAGMNTNEKLFF
TRBJ1-1	TRBV5-5	CASSLRRDRYTEAFF
TRBJ1-2	TRBV18	CASSTYRDNYGYTF
TRBJ2-1	TRBV20-1	CSAERGLGLRRSYNEQFF
TRBJ2-3	TRBV18	CASSPKDSVTDTQYF
TRBJ1-1	TRBV6-2/TRBV6-3	CASSDLAGRTEAFF
TRBJ2-7	TRBV6-2/TRBV6-3	CASTPRRNYEQYF
TRBJ2-7	TRBV28	CASRETGEGRYEQYF
TRBJ2-2	TRBV6-5	CASSYSGTSGELFF
TRBJ2-1	TRBV7-8	CVSSLELAGARRGNEQFF
TRBJ2-7	TRBV5-4	CASSSGTGAYEQYF
TRBJ2-5	TRBV6-6	CASSLRDNQETQYF
TRBJ2-3	TRBV24-1	CATSDHPGTGVTDTQYF
TRBJ1-3	TRBV18	CASSPPQVPLSGNTIYF
TRBJ2-1	TRBV3-1	CASSQDPGHSNSYYNEQFF
TRBJ2-3	TRBV20-1	CSASGLALVTDTQYF
TRBJ1-1	TRBV14	CASSQVRRATEAFF
TRBJ1-2	TRBV4-3	CASSQAVSSYGYTF
TRBJ2-2	TRBV28	CASSPQTFSSGELFF
TRBJ1-6	TRBV20-1	CSARDNRGNNSPLHF
TRBJ1-2	TRBV5-1	CASSLKGGVEGYTF
TRBJ2-6	TRBV5-1	CASSSDGSGANVLTF
TRBJ2-7	TRBV7-9	CASSSRDRAYEQYF
TRBJ2-3	TRBV19	CASSWNGRDPDTQYF
TRBJ2-1	TRBV2	CASNGGTLLEQFF
TRBJ2-2	TRBV12-3/TRBV12-4	CASSLISQGQLFF
TRBJ2-2	TRBV12-3/TRBV12-4	CASTWTGGTGELFF
TRBJ2-1	TRBV5-1	CASSLADPYNEQFF
TRBJ2-2	TRBV20-1	CSASPRGAYTGELFF
TRBJ2-1	TRBV10-3	CAISERLSPNEQFF
TRBJ1-1	TRBV6-5	CASSYSDSRYTEAFF
TRBJ1-1	TRBV10-3	CAIGGRGDLNTEAFF
TRBJ2-2	TRBV24-1	CATSKGQADTGELFF
TRBJ2-1	TRBV29-1	CSVSGLAVSRREQFF